This T cell receptor beta chain was documented in a study of T-cell memory formation after mild COVID-19. This clonotype has just a few counts. Its antigen is unidentified. Study observations and caveats: CD4+ clones that contracted lay mainly in CM and EM; CD8+ ones lay in EMRA. There were some responding clones in pre-infection memory, which suggested that cross-reactive memory had joined. Later expanders leaned CD4+, whereas day 15 to 85 contracting clones were balanced CD4/CD8.

UMIs and sample barcodes were carried by the TCR alpha and TCR beta cDNA libraries that 5'RACE produced using constant-segment primers. TCRdb fed the 5' RACE reads into MiXCR, producing one record per CDR3 protein. The sample holds a few hundred thousand distinct CDR3 sequences, approximately 19% seen once. Sequenced input: PBMCs or a T cell subset sorted from them (not recorded which). The receptor comes from a young man who had mild COVID-19 (a few samples of this study predate the infection). Cell type and time point are not known.

CDR3 DNA: TGCGCCAGCAGCCATTCAAGCGCAGGGCACTACGAGCAGTACTTC. Translating it yields CASSHSSAGHYEQYF. This rearrangement joins TRBV4-1 to TRBJ2-7; a weak D match, TRBD1 (5 bases). Germline lookup yields CDR1 MGHRA and CDR2 YSYEKL. The CDR3 length is 15 residues. V lost 3 bases and J 3 bases, leaving 15 bases between the germline ends.